The present T cell receptor beta chain was sequenced within a study of T cells in Graves' hyperthyroidism and ophthalmopathy. At least ten counts were recorded for this clonotype. The CDR3 is made up of 15 amino acids. V lost 2 bases, J lost 0 bases, and 4 bases stayed unmatched. CDR1 is SGHRS and CDR2 is YFSETQ in the germline V gene. RNA transcripts served as the template for amplifying TCR beta CDR3 regions. HTBI primers were used for first-round RT-PCR of the TCR CDR3. TCRdb independently ran MiXCR on the multiplex PCR reads; one entry per CDR3 protein. The data show 400,000 to 450,000 distinct CDR3 sequences, 14% to 15% seen once.

The chain carries TRBV5-1 and TRBJ1-2, with TRBD1 matching over 7 bases. Sequences were obtained from blood. The origin of this receptor is a man aged 18 to 29 with Graves' ophthalmopathy. In DNA form, the CDR3 reads TGCGCCAGCAGCTTAGGACAGGACGCTAACTATGGCTACACCTTC. As protein: CASSLGQDANYGYTF. The full variable domain, rest sourced from reference TRBV5-1 and TRBJ1-2, is KAGVTQTPRYLIKTRGQQVTLSCSPISGHRSVSWYQQTPGQGLQFLFEYFSETQRNKGNFPGRFSGRQFSNSRSEMNVSTLELGDSALYLCASSLGQDANYGYTFGSGTRLTVV.